This T cell receptor beta chain is from a study of blood T cell repertoires in COVID-19. The CDR3 runs 14 residues. Germline V CDR1 and CDR2: LGHNT, FRNRAP. The V and J ends lost 3 bases and 2 bases respectively, with 9 bases between them. Clones were sequenced by immunoSEQ multiplex PCR, and TCRdb holds only the in-frame ones, with some missing. The sample lists about 410,000 clones; more than 80% were seen once. The sequence came from a woman in her twenties or thirties with active or convalescent COVID-19. The source material was peripheral blood. This sequence joins TRBV12-5 and TRBJ2-3; maybe TRBD1 (6 bases). CDR3: CASGFGGTTDTQYF. CDR3 in DNA: TGTGCTAGTGGTTTTGGGGGCACCACAGATACGCAGTATTTT.